This TCR beta chain was observed in a study of regulatory T cells in long-lasting Graves disease. Trimming took off 3 bases at V and 2 bases at J, with 13 bases between the two ends. Germline loops: CDR1 MNHNS, CDR2 SASEGT. This CDR3 is 15 amino acids long. Arm-PCR of CDR3 regions with iRepertoire HTBI primers generated TCR beta libraries. TCRdb re-derived calls from the multiplex PCR reads in MiXCR, one entry per CDR3 protein. The sample records over 200,000 distinct CDR3 sequences, roughly 18% being singletons. This clonotype was observed many times. Antigen specificity is unknown. Whole-study results and caveats: Persistent patients shared 2,500 to 3,000 public clonotypes among themselves. Newly diagnosed patients shared fewer, at roughly 1,000.

The time point: newly diagnosed GD, antithyroid drugs for less than 3 months. Extracted PBMC RNA gave rise to the TCR library. Separately, the same data were catalogued under a study of T cells in Graves' hyperthyroidism and ophthalmopathy.

The receptor was isolated from a woman in her 30s with Graves disease. The sequences come from peripheral blood mononuclear cells (PBMCs), collected at new diagnosis, from a patient treated with antithyroid drugs. The chain employs TRBV6-1 and TRBJ1-2; the D is unclear. For the CDR3, the DNA is TGTGCCAGCAGTGATACTATTTCGGAAAACTATGGCTACACCTTC. Protein: CASSDTISENYGYTF.